The 6 T cell receptor beta chains given below trace back to one sample, sequenced in a study of PD-1 blockade in mismatch repair-deficient tumors. Generated by immunoSEQ multiplex PCR, the TCRdb table keeps only in-frame clones and is missing some. This repertoire shows 50,000 or so clones, 81% found once; its top ten account for roughly 8.8%. The sample was peripheral blood, taken about 20 weeks after starting pembrolizumab. Receptors were obtained from an adult with mismatch repair-deficient cancer.

The rearrangement joins TRBV6-4 to TRBJ2-3; D ambiguous. The CDR3 has 13 residues. Per germline, CDR1 MRHNA and CDR2 SNTAGT. Trimming took off 0 bases at V and 5 bases at J, with 6 bases between the two ends. CDR3 amino acids: CASSDSSLDTQYF. The CDR3 coding sequence is TGTGCCAGCAGTGACTCCTCTCTAGATACGCAGTATTTT.

The V gene is TRBV14, the J gene TRBJ1-4; D unresolved. The germline V gene encodes CDR1 SGHDN and CDR2 FVKESK. The CDR3 extends over 14 amino acids. Trimming cost V 0 bases and J 7 bases, with 9 bases left between them. The CDR3 bases are TGTGCCAGCAGCCAAGATTACGGTGCTGAAAAACTGTTTTTT. Translated: CASSQDYGAEKLFF.

This clone turned up a few times. This chain links TRBV19 with TRBJ2-7; D remains ambiguous. The CDR3 consists of 14 residues. The V and J ends lost 3 bases and 6 bases respectively, with 15 bases between them. Germline lookup yields CDR1 LNHDA and CDR2 SQIVND (reference sequence). CDR3 in amino acids: CASSITGTKVEQYF. In DNA form, the CDR3 reads TGTGCCAGTAGTATCACTGGAACAAAGGTCGAGCAGTACTTC.

This sequence joins TRBV5-4 and TRBJ2-3; TRBD2 matches at 8 bases. CDR3 length equals 14 residues. J gave up 4 bases and V 4 bases, and 5 bases lay outside the gene matches. CDR1 and CDR2 (germline): SGHNT, YYREEE (reference sequence). As DNA, the CDR3 is TGTGCCAGCAGCCGGGGGGGAGCAGCAGATACGCAGTATTTT. This translates into CASSRGGAADTQYF. Full variable domain (rest looked up from reference TRBV5-4 and TRBJ2-3): ETGVTQSPTHLIKTRGQQVTLRCSSQSGHNTVSWYQQALGQGPQFIFQYYREEENGRGNFPPRFSGLQFPNYSSELNVNALELDDSALYLCASSRGGAADTQYFGPGTRLTVL.

The sample holds one count of this clone. This chain connects TRBV25-1 to TRBJ2-5; possibly TRBD1 or TRBD2 for D (5 bases each). Germline CDR1 MGHDK, CDR2 SYGVNS. V lost 5 bases and J 2 bases, leaving 21 bases between the germline ends. The CDR3 consists of 17 residues. In DNA form, the CDR3 reads TGTGCCAGCAGTCCCCCTCCGACGGGACCGATTCAAGAGACCCAGTACTTC. It codes for CASSPPPTGPIQETQYF.

V gene TRBV4-1 combines with J gene TRBJ2-2, with TRBD2 matching 12 bases. Germline V CDR1 and CDR2: MGHRA, YSYEKL. The V segment lost 6 bases and the J segment 1 base; nucleotides outside the gene matches: 9. The CDR3 contains 18 residues. The CDR3 is CASSLTSGSVGNTGELFF. Written as DNA, the CDR3 is TGCGCCAGCAGTTTGACTAGCGGGAGTGTTGGGAACACCGGGGAGCTGTTTTTT.